The following is a TCR beta chain sequence with its context. The antigen is unknown. Using a J-beta primer mix together with a sample-barcoded 5' primer, a second PCR was run for 7 to 11 cycles. TCRdb analysed the 5' RACE reads with MiXCR anew, one entry per CDR3 protein. This table has 660,000 or so distinct CDR3 sequences, 58% appearing once. This entry is derived from a study of blood T cells in healthy people across ages. Individuals who donated were healthy Caucasians from Russia aged roughly 6 to 90. Peripheral blood was drawn, about 9.7 milliliters per donor. Findings of the study overall: It was not possible, with unsorted PBMCs, to conclusively compare naive and antigen-experienced cells.

The CDR3 covers 16 residues. V lost 6 bases to trimming and J lost 1 base; unmatched junction nucleotides: 10. Germline V gene sequence: CDR1 MDHEN, CDR2 SYDVKM. The receptor was derived from a man aged 55-75 years in good health. The chain employs TRBV28 and TRBJ2-5, with 8 nucleotides matching TRBD2. The sequenced material came from blood. The CDR3 reads CASSQARGALQETQYF. As DNA, the CDR3 is TGTGCCAGCAGCCAAGCGCGGGGGGCCCTCCAAGAGACCCAGTACTTC.